This TCR beta chain was recovered during a study of blood T cell repertoires in COVID-19. On the study more broadly: The origin of the acute and convalescent COVID-19 samples was the United States, Italy and Spain. Nucleic acid was either cDNA or gDNA, and it came from T cells, B-cell-depleted T cells, or PBMCs.

The ends lost 3 bases at V and 4 bases at J; junction bases unmatched: 6. The CDR3 runs 16 residues. Germline CDR1 KGHSH, CDR2 LQKENI. As processed by the authors: Amplification from reference gene primers served as the basis for estimated nucleated cell counts. Measured with immunoSEQ multiplex PCR; TCRdb has only the in-frame clones, and not every one. V and J calls and clone size are as listed in that table; D and trimming were resolved from the DNA. The table includes under 55,000 clones, roughly 90% detected once. The chain has TRBV18 and TRBJ2-7; 13 bases fit TRBD2. This TCR was sampled from a human donor in a cohort sampled during active COVID-19. Sequences were obtained from peripheral blood. CDR3 nucleotide sequence: TGTGCCAGCTCACCGGGACTAGCGGGGCCAAGTTACGAGCAGTACTTC. This encodes CASSPGLAGPSYEQYF.